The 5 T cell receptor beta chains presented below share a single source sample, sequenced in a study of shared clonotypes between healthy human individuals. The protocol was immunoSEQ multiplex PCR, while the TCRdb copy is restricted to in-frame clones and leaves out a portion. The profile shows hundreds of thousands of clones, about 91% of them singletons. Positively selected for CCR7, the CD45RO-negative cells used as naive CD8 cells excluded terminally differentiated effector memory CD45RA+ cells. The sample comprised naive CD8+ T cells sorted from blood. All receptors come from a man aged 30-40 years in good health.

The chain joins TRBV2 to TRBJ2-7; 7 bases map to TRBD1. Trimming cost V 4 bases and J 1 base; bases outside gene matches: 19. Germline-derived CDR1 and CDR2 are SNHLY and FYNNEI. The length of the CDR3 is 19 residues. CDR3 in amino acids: CASSARGVAIGTESYEQYF. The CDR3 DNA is TGTGCCAGCAGTGCAAGAGGTGTTGCCATTGGGACAGAGTCCTACGAGCAGTACTTC. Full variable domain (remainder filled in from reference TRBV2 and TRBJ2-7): EPEVTQTPSHQVTQMGQEVILRCVPISNHLYFYWYRQILGQKVEFLVSFYNNEISEKSEIFDDQFSVERPDGSNFTLKIRSTKLEDSAMYFCASSARGVAIGTESYEQYFGPGTRLTVT.

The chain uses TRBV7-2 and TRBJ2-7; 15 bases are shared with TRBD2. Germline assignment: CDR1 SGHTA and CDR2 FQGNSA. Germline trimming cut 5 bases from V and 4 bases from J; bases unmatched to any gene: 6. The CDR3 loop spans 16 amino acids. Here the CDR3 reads CASSLRTSGRAYEQYF. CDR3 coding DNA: TGTGCCAGCAGCCTTAGGACTAGCGGGAGGGCTTACGAGCAGTACTTC.

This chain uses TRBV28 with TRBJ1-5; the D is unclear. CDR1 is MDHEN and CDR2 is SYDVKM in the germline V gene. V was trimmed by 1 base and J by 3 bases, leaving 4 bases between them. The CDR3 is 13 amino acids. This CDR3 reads CASSLSLNQPQHF. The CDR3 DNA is TGTGCCAGCAGTTTATCGCTCAATCAGCCCCAGCATTTT.

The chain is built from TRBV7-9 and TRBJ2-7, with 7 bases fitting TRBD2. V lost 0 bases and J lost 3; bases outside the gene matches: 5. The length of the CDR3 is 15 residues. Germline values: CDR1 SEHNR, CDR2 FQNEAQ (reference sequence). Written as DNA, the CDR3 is TGTGCCAGCAGCTTAGCGGGAGGGCCGGGCTACGAGCAGTACTTC. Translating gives CASSLAGGPGYEQYF.

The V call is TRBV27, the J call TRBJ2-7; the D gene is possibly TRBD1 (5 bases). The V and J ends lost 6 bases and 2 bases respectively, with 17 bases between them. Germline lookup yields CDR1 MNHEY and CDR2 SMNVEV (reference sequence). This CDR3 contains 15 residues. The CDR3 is CASSLKGSWTYEQYF. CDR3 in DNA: TGTGCCAGCAGCCTTAAGGGGTCTTGGACCTACGAGCAGTACTTC.